The 21 T cell receptor beta chains below all came from one sample that was sequenced in a study of Tregs in tolerant kidney transplant recipients. Libraries were prepared by immunoSEQ multiplex PCR; TCRdb keeps only in-frame clonotypes and omits some of them. Among about 110,000 clones listed, nearly 90% were seen once. Sequencing was performed on CD4+ T cells from blood, taken before the transplant. The receptors originated from a human donor who received a combined kidney and bone marrow transplant.

The rearrangement joins TRBV5-1 to TRBJ2-2; 7 bases map to TRBD1. This CDR3 has 12 amino acids. V was clipped by 0 bases and J by 11 bases; unmatched bases: 1. Germline assignment: CDR1 SGHRS and CDR2 YFSETQ. The CDR3 sequence is CASSLVGGELFF. DNA for the CDR3: TGCGCCAGCAGCTTGGTAGGGGGCGAGCTGTTTTTT.

This chain uses TRBV5-1 with TRBJ2-7; D not resolved. V lost 0 bases, J lost 6 bases, and 4 bases lay in between. Germline CDR1 reads SGHRS; CDR2 reads YFSETQ. This CDR3 contains 11 residues. For the CDR3, the DNA is TGCGCCAGCAGCTTGGATCTCGAGCAGTACTTC. Its protein is CASSLDLEQYF.

The genes are TRBV29-1 and TRBJ2-7; 15 bases are shared with TRBD2. V was clipped by 3 bases and J by 4 bases; unmatched bases: 10. In germline, CDR1 is SQVTM, CDR2 ANQGSEA. The CDR3 runs 17 residues. CDR3 sequence reads: CSVDGEGLAGGPYEQYF. In nucleotides, the CDR3 is TGCAGCGTTGACGGGGAAGGACTAGCGGGAGGGCCGTACGAGCAGTACTTC.

This chain's CDR3 is CASSIDRGQEAFF. The CDR3 region has the DNA TGTGCCAGTAGTATAGATCGGGGACAGGAAGCTTTCTTT. The chain joins TRBV19 to TRBJ1-1; 7 bases line up with TRBD1. This CDR3 has 13 residues. In germline, CDR1 is LNHDA, CDR2 SQIVND (reference sequence). V gave up 0 bases and J gave up 8 bases; unmatched junction bases: 3.

V is TRBV27 and J is TRBJ1-3; 8 bases line up with TRBD1. This CDR3 has 13 residues. V lost 8 bases to trimming and J lost 7 bases; unmatched junction nucleotides: 7. Germline assignment: CDR1 MNHEY and CDR2 SMNVEV (reference sequence). The chain's CDR3 is CASAPGGRNTIYF. The CDR3, as DNA: TGTGCCAGCGCCCCAGGGGGCCGGAACACCATATATTTT.

The chain recombines TRBV4-1 with TRBJ2-7, with 7 bases aligning to TRBD1. The V segment lost 2 bases and the J segment 4 bases; nucleotides outside the gene matches: 2. The CDR3 extends over 13 amino acids. Germline values: CDR1 MGHRA, CDR2 YSYEKL. CDR3 sequence: CASSQQQGYEQYF. Written as DNA, the CDR3 is TGCGCCAGCAGCCAACAACAGGGGTACGAGCAGTACTTC.

This chain connects TRBV4-2 to TRBJ1-2, with D maybe TRBD1 (5 bases). The germline CDR1 and CDR2 sequences are LGHNA and YNFKEQ. Trimming removed 5 bases from V and 6 bases from J, with 19 bases in between. The CDR3 spans 15 residues. CDR3 residues: CASSSEEERGDGYTF. CDR3 nucleotides: TGTGCCAGCAGCTCAGAAGAGGAAAGGGGCGATGGCTACACCTTC.

V and J are TRBV6-5 and TRBJ1-2; no clear D. Germline-derived CDR1 and CDR2 are MNHEY and SVGAGI. V lost 6 bases and J 4 bases, leaving 9 bases between the germline ends. The CDR3 has 12 amino acids. CDR3 protein: CASSRGVYGYTF. The CDR3 DNA sequence: TGTGCCAGCAGCCGCGGGGTCTATGGCTACACCTTC.

The chain carries TRBV2 and TRBJ2-3, with 7 nucleotides matching TRBD1. This CDR3 is 17 amino acids long. Germline V lookup: CDR1 SNHLY, CDR2 FYNNEI. The V segment lost 0 bases and the J segment 2 bases; nucleotides outside the gene matches: 8. CDR3 in DNA: TGTGCCAGCAGTGAAGCGGGCGCCAGGGGGTTCACAGATACGCAGTATTTT. Translation gives CASSEAGARGFTDTQYF.

V gene TRBV25-1 combines with J gene TRBJ1-2; TRBD1 might be the D (6 bases). The CDR3 consists of 15 residues. The V gene lost 8 bases and the J gene lost 3 bases, with 19 bases spanning the gap. Germline values: CDR1 MGHDK, CDR2 SYGVNS. CDR3 region: CASSITGNGDYGYTF. The CDR3 bases are TGTGCCAGCTCCATTACAGGGAACGGGGACTATGGCTACACCTTC.

The gene calls are TRBV19 and TRBJ1-2, with 8 bases lining up with TRBD1. J lost 3 bases, V lost 4 bases, and 4 bases had no gene match. CDR1 is LNHDA and CDR2 is SQIVND in the germline V gene (reference sequence). The CDR3 is made up of 14 amino acids. CDR3 residues: CASSTQGAYYGYTF. The CDR3 DNA reads TGTGCCAGTAGTACTCAGGGGGCTTACTATGGCTACACCTTC.

In its sample, this clone was seen once. The chain links TRBV4-1 to TRBJ2-3; D perhaps matches TRBD1 (6 bases). Germline V gives CDR1 MGHRA, CDR2 YSYEKL. CDR3 length: 15 amino acids. Between the trimmed V and J ends, which lost 5 bases and 0 bases, there was a span of 12 bases. The CDR3 loop is CASSSTGSSTDTQYF. CDR3 DNA sequence: TGCGCCAGCAGCTCGACAGGATCTAGCACAGATACGCAGTATTTT.

The chain has TRBV25-1 and TRBJ2-3; a weak D match, TRBD2 (6 bases). Germline V gene sequence: CDR1 MGHDK, CDR2 SYGVNS. There are 15 residues in the CDR3. Trimming stripped 4 bases from V and 3 bases from J, with 14 bases between. CDR3 DNA sequence: TGTGCCAGCAGTGGCCCCTCCCTAGCGACAGATACGCAGTATTTT. Translating gives CASSGPSLATDTQYF. Full variable domain (outside the CDR3, taken from reference TRBV25-1 and TRBJ2-3): EADIYQTPRYLVIGTGKKITLECSQTMGHDKMYWYQQDPGMELHLIHYSYGVNSTEKGDLSSESTVSRIRTEHFPLTLESARPSHTSQYLCASSGPSLATDTQYFGPGTRLTVL.

This chain connects TRBV18 to TRBJ2-7; D might be TRBD1 (6 bases). Trimming stripped 2 bases from V and 6 bases from J, with 11 bases between. Germline V gene sequence: CDR1 KGHSH, CDR2 LQKENI. CDR3 length equals 13 residues. The CDR3 sequence: CASSPNTGPEQYF. In DNA, the CDR3 is TGTGCCAGCTCACCAAATACAGGGCCCGAGCAGTACTTC.

The rearrangement joins TRBV19 to TRBJ2-7; 7 bases map to TRBD1. Trimming at V came to 4 bases and at J to 4 bases, leaving 7 bases not matched to a gene. The germline V gene encodes CDR1 LNHDA and CDR2 SQIVND (reference sequence). The length of the CDR3 is 14 residues. CDR3 protein: CASSNDDRAYEQYF. For the CDR3, the DNA is TGTGCCAGTAGTAACGACGACAGGGCGTACGAGCAGTACTTC. Variable domain in full (rest from reference TRBV19 and TRBJ2-7): DGGITQSPKYLFRKEGQNVTLSCEQNLNHDAMYWYRQDPGQGLRLIYYSQIVNDFQKGDIAEGYSVSREKKESFPLTVTSAQKNPTAFYLCASSNDDRAYEQYFGPGTRLTVT.

The CDR3 loop is CASSTTEAGVEKLFF. The CDR3 coding sequence is TGTGCCAGCAGCACCACAGAGGCAGGGGTCGAAAAACTGTTTTTT. The chain couples TRBV11-3 to TRBJ1-4, with D tentatively TRBD1 (6 bases). Trimming removed 5 bases from V and 8 bases from J, with 18 bases in between. The CDR3 totals 15 residues. Looked up from germline, CDR1 is SGHNT and CDR2 is YENEEA.

This CDR3 reads CASRDRGGYSGANVLTF. DNA for the CDR3: TGTGCCAGTAGAGATAGAGGGGGATACTCTGGGGCCAACGTCCTGACTTTC. V gene TRBV19 combines with J gene TRBJ2-6; D might be TRBD1 (6 bases). CDR1 is LNHDA and CDR2 is SQIVND in the germline V gene (reference sequence). The germline V and J ends were trimmed by 6 bases and 0 bases, with 15 bases remaining between them. CDR3 length equals 17 residues.

The V and J genes are TRBV7-9 and TRBJ1-2, with 8 positions matching TRBD1. The CDR3 loop spans 15 amino acids. V lost 5 bases, J lost 3 bases, and 8 bases stayed unmatched. Looked up from germline, CDR1 is SEHNR and CDR2 is FQNEAQ (reference sequence). In DNA, the CDR3 is TGTGCCAGCAGCCCCTGGGACAGGTCGGACTATGGCTACACCTTC. Translation gives CASSPWDRSDYGYTF.

J is TRBJ2-7 and V is TRBV7-9, with 9 bases aligning to TRBD1. The CDR3 sequence is 14 residues long. The germline V gene has CDR1 SEHNR and CDR2 FQNEAQ (reference sequence). Trimming removed 1 base from V and 5 bases from J; junction bases left unmatched: 3. CDR3 amino acids: CASSLEGTGNEQYF. The CDR3, as DNA: TGTGCCAGCAGCTTAGAGGGGACAGGGAACGAGCAGTACTTC.

The J gene is TRBJ2-3, the V gene TRBV14; a weak D match, TRBD1 (5 bases). This CDR3 is built from 13 residues. V lost 0 bases and J lost 13, with 14 bases in between. Germline assignment: CDR1 SGHDN and CDR2 FVKESK. CDR3 nucleotides: TGTGCCAGCAGCCAAGATAGGGGCCTCCGGAAGTATTTT. Translating gives CASSQDRGLRKYF.

CDR3 sequence reads: CASSSLGQSNQPQHF. The CDR3 nucleotides read TGTGCCAGCAGTTCCCTTGGGCAGAGCAATCAGCCCCAGCATTTT. The rearrangement joins TRBV6-5 to TRBJ1-5; D uncertain. Germline CDR1 and CDR2: MNHEY and SVGAGI. The CDR3 contains 15 residues. Trimming removed 4 bases at V and 1 base at J, with 11 bases between.